These 29 T cell receptor beta chains originate from one sample sequenced in a study of post-analysis software for immune sequencing data. The library was made from cDNA and included unique molecular identifiers. TCRdb redid the calling of the PCR reads with MiXCR, one entry per CDR3 protein. The data hold some 800,000 distinct CDR3 sequences, with around 46% observed a single time. Study-wide results and caveats: There were four or five TRBV segments more frequent in patients than controls, and TRBV5-6, TRBV5-1 and TRBV20-1 were among them.

Their target antigens are unknown. Material: blood. The receptors derive from a girl aged 5 to 17 with multiple sclerosis.

The rearrangement joins TRBV6-2 or TRBV6-3 to TRBJ1-2; TRBD1 agrees at 8 bases. The CDR3 length is 14 residues. The germline V gene encodes CDR1 MNHEY and CDR2 SVGEGT. Germline trimming cut 6 bases from V and 7 bases from J; bases unmatched to any gene: 10. The CDR3 DNA follows: TGTGCCAGCAGGCCCGGACAGGGCCTCGGTGGCTACACCTTC. Encoded protein: CASRPGQGLGGYTF.

This clonotype was found a few times. The CDR3 spells CASGEREISYEQYF. For the CDR3, the DNA is TGTGCCAGCGGGGAGCGGGAGATCTCCTACGAGCAGTACTTC. This chain links TRBV6-5 with TRBJ2-7; 8 bases are a match to TRBD2. The germline gives CDR1 MNHEY, CDR2 SVGAGI. V dropped 8 bases and J dropped 0; count of bases not matched to a gene: 6. CDR3 length: 14 residues.

This clonotype came up once. The rearrangement joins TRBV7-9 to TRBJ2-3; 8 nucleotides line up with TRBD2. The V gene end was trimmed by 5 bases and the J gene end by 2 bases; junction bases not matched to a gene: 9. Germline loops: CDR1 SEHNR, CDR2 FQNEAQ (reference sequence). This CDR3 contains 16 residues. The CDR3 bases are TGTGCCAGCAGCCCAGAACTAGCGGTAACCACAGATACGCAGTATTTT. Protein: CASSPELAVTTDTQYF.

V gene TRBV7-6 combines with J gene TRBJ2-6; 10 bases map to TRBD2. The CDR3 is made up of 19 amino acids. V dropped 3 bases and J dropped 0; count of bases not matched to a gene: 8. Looked up from germline, CDR1 is SGHVS and CDR2 is FNYEAQ. CDR3 sequence: CASSFLGLAASSGANVLTF. CDR3 nucleotide sequence: TGTGCCAGCAGCTTCCTCGGACTAGCGGCCAGCTCTGGGGCCAACGTCCTGACTTTC.

This clonotype has only a few counts. The chain uses TRBV5-1 and TRBJ2-7; 8 nucleotides line up with TRBD2. V gave up 0 bases and J gave up 3 bases; unmatched junction bases: 5. Germline CDR1 and CDR2: SGHRS and YFSETQ. This CDR3 spans 15 amino acids. The CDR3 DNA is TGCGCCAGCAGCTTGGTGTCTAGCGGGCTCTACGAGCAGTACTTC. The encoded protein is CASSLVSSGLYEQYF.

The CDR3 nucleotides are TGTGCCAGCAGCTTAGCTTCGGGACAGGGAGGCTACGAGCAGTACTTC. As protein: CASSLASGQGGYEQYF. This rearrangement joins TRBV7-9 to TRBJ2-5; TRBD1 agrees at 9 bases. With the DNA end fitting TRBJ2-7 better, the J assignment may be wrong. The CDR3 length is 16 residues. The V gene's germline CDR1 is SEHNR and CDR2 FQNEAQ (reference sequence).

This CDR3 is CAISLFWAAGVLEHPDTQYF. As DNA, the CDR3 is TGTGCCATCAGTTTGTTCTGGGCGGCGGGAGTACTGGAGCATCCAGATACGCAGTATTTT. This rearrangement joins TRBV10-3 to TRBJ2-3; 7 nucleotides agree with TRBD2. Germline lookup yields CDR1 ENHRY and CDR2 SYGVKD. V shed 5 bases and J 4 bases; nucleotides not matched to a gene: 24. The CDR3 runs 20 residues.

This clonotype was counted between two and nine times. The chain employs TRBV20-1 and TRBJ1-2, with 7 bases matching TRBD1. The CDR3 length is 11 residues. Germline CDR1 is DFQATT and CDR2 is SNEGSKA (reference sequence). J lost 7 bases, V lost 6 bases, and 5 bases had no gene match. CDR3 region: CSALTGLGYTF. CDR3 nucleotide sequence: TGCAGTGCCCTGACAGGGCTTGGCTACACCTTC.

The gene calls are TRBV2 and TRBJ2-1; the match to TRBD1 covers 8 bases. This CDR3 region has 14 residues. With 3 bases clipped from V and 8 bases from J, the junction kept 6 bases outside the gene matches. CDR1 SNHLY and CDR2 FYNNEI come from the germline V gene. CDR3 DNA: TGTGCCAGCAGTGATGGTCAGGGGGCGGATGAGCAGTTCTTC. Its translation: CASSDGQGADEQFF. The whole variable domain, filled in from reference TRBV2 and TRBJ2-1, reads EPEVTQTPSHQVTQMGQEVILRCVPISNHLYFYWYRQILGQKVEFLVSFYNNEISEKSEIFDDQFSVERPDGSNFTLKIRSTKLEDSAMYFCASSDGQGADEQFFGPGTRLTVL.

This clonotype was detected once. The V gene is TRBV20-1, the J gene TRBJ1-1; 7 bases are shared with TRBD1. The CDR3 runs 12 residues. Germline assignment: CDR1 DFQATT and CDR2 SNEGSKA (reference sequence). V was pared by 6 bases and J by 4 bases, with 5 bases of the junction left unmatched. The CDR3 nucleotides read TGCAGTGCCCAGACAGGGAGCACTGAAGCTTTCTTT. The encoded protein is CSAQTGSTEAFF.

This clonotype appeared a few times. This rearrangement joins TRBV20-1 to TRBJ2-3, with D unresolved. This CDR3 is built from 13 residues. Germline lookup yields CDR1 DFQATT and CDR2 SNEGSKA (reference sequence). The V end lost 7 bases, the J end lost 2 bases, and 13 bases lay between the germline ends. The CDR3 DNA is TGCAGTGGGGTAGCACCCAACACAGATACGCAGTATTTT. Translating it yields CSGVAPNTDTQYF.

Only a few counts were recorded for this clonotype. Since a much larger clone is just one base distant, this may be a read error. The chain has TRBV20-1 and TRBJ2-7, with TRBD2 as a possible D gene (5 bases). CDR1 and CDR2 (germline): DFQATT, SNEGSKA (reference sequence). Trimming cost V 4 bases and J 3 bases, with 7 bases left between them. This CDR3 is built from 11 residues. The CDR3 sequence: CSAKGSYEQYF. The CDR3 DNA reads as TGCAGTGCTAAAGGGAGCTACGAGCAGTACTTC.

V and J are TRBV12-3 or TRBV12-4 and TRBJ2-1; D assignment may be TRBD1 or TRBD2 (5 bases each). This CDR3 is built from 12 residues. V shed 4 bases and J shed 8 bases, with 9 bases lying between them. CDR3 sequence (DNA): TGTGCCAGCAGTTCCCTGGGGGATGAGCAGTTCTTC. It yields the protein CASSSLGDEQFF.

This clonotype appeared a few times. V is TRBV7-9 and J is TRBJ2-3; D not certain. This CDR3 spans 16 amino acids. The germline V gene has CDR1 SEHNR and CDR2 FQNEAQ (reference sequence). With 9 bases removed from V and 1 base from J, the gap between germline ends came to 20 bases. The CDR3 protein is CARPDIHDRRTDTQYF. The CDR3 DNA is TGTGCCAGACCCGACATACATGACCGCCGCACAGATACGCAGTATTTT.

The chain uses TRBV29-1 and TRBJ2-7; the D gene could be TRBD1 or TRBD2 (5 bases each). In germline, CDR1 is SQVTM, CDR2 ANQGSEA. This CDR3 has 13 amino acids. The germline V and J ends were trimmed by 6 bases and 7 bases, with 19 bases remaining between them. Here the CDR3 reads CSVVEGARREQYF. DNA for the CDR3: TGCAGCGTGGTCGAAGGGGCCCGGAGGGAGCAGTACTTC.

V and J are TRBV20-1 and TRBJ2-5; TRBD2 aligns across 13 bases. The CDR3 totals 14 residues. Looked up from germline, CDR1 is DFQATT and CDR2 is SNEGSKA (reference sequence). The V and J ends lost 5 bases and 5 bases, in that order; junction bases with no gene match: 5. The CDR3 sequence: CSARTSGSGETQYF. In DNA form, the CDR3 reads TGCAGTGCTCGGACTAGCGGGAGTGGGGAGACCCAGTACTTC.

The rearrangement joins TRBV7-2 to TRBJ1-4; D not resolved. The germline V gene encodes CDR1 SGHTA and CDR2 FQGNSA. Trimming removed 2 bases at V and 10 bases at J, with 17 bases between. The CDR3 spans 15 residues. This chain's CDR3 is CASSLYGPADGKLFF. The CDR3 DNA sequence: TGTGCCAGCAGCTTATATGGGCCGGCTGACGGAAAACTGTTTTTT.

The chain is built from TRBV4-3 and TRBJ2-2; D remains ambiguous. The CDR3 length is 13 residues. V was cut by 4 bases and J by 6 bases, with 9 bases left in between. Germline V gene sequence: CDR1 LGHNA, CDR2 YSLEER. CDR3 amino acids: CASSRDLAGELFF. The CDR3, as DNA: TGCGCCAGCAGCCGTGACCTAGCCGGGGAGCTGTTTTTT.

The chain combines TRBV10-3 with TRBJ2-3, with 12 bases fitting TRBD2. Germline CDR1 is ENHRY and CDR2 is SYGVKD. The CDR3 runs 16 residues. The J segment lost 4 bases and the V segment lost 10 bases, leaving 12 bases of the junction unmatched. CDR3 coding DNA: TGTGCCACTGACCCCCTAGCGGGAGGGCCGTCAGATACGCAGTATTTT. Translation: CATDPLAGGPSDTQYF.

This clonotype has only a few counts. This chain connects TRBV29-1 to TRBJ2-5; D may be TRBD1 (6 bases). The V end lost 7 bases, the J end lost 1 base, and 10 bases lay between the germline ends. This CDR3 comprises 12 residues. Germline CDR1 is SQVTM and CDR2 is ANQGSEA. The CDR3 loop is CSDMTGQETQYF. The DNA for the CDR3 is TGCAGCGATATGACAGGCCAAGAGACCCAGTACTTC.

The sample holds a few counts of this clonotype. The rearrangement links TRBV12-3 or TRBV12-4 to TRBJ1-1; D is unresolved. The V gene lost 1 base and the J gene lost 1 base, with 7 bases spanning the gap. The CDR3 totals 14 residues. CDR3 nucleotide sequence: TGTGCCAGCAGTTTAGGTCAGTCGAACACTGAAGCTTTCTTT. This translates into CASSLGQSNTEAFF.

As DNA, the CDR3 is TGTGCCAGCAGCCAAGGAAGGAGTGGGAACAATGAGCAGTTCTTC. Its protein product is CASSQGRSGNNEQFF. V usage is TRBV3-1 and J usage is TRBJ2-1, with D unclear. The CDR3 loop spans 15 amino acids. CDR1 LGHDT and CDR2 YNNKEL come from the germline V gene (reference sequence). The V end was cut by 1 base, the J end by 5 bases, with 12 bases between.

The chain joins TRBV7-9 to TRBJ1-1; D is uncertain. This CDR3 has 14 residues. Trimming removed 0 bases from V and 4 bases from J, with 9 bases in between. Germline V CDR1 and CDR2: SEHNR, FQNEAQ (reference sequence). CDR3 in amino acids: CASSLAGVVTEAFF. CDR3 coding DNA: TGTGCCAGCAGCTTAGCCGGAGTTGTCACTGAAGCTTTCTTT. Using reference TRBV7-9 and TRBJ1-1 for the parts outside the CDR3, the full variable domain is DTGVSQNPRHKITKRGQNVTFRCDPISEHNRLYWYRQTLGQGPEFLTYFQNEAQLEKSRLLSDRFSAERPKGSFSTLEIQRTEQGDSAMYLCASSLAGVVTEAFFGQGTRLTVV.

The chain joins TRBV3-1 to TRBJ1-5, with D possibly being TRBD1 (5 bases). The CDR3 has 13 amino acids. Germline assignment: CDR1 LGHDT and CDR2 YNNKEL (reference sequence). V lost 2 bases to trimming and J lost 6 bases, with 8 bases between them. CDR3 sequence: CASSQKGLQPQHF. Written as DNA, the CDR3 is TGTGCCAGCAGCCAAAAGGGACTTCAGCCCCAGCATTTT. Using reference TRBV3-1 and TRBJ1-5 for the parts outside the CDR3, the full variable domain is DTAVSQTPKYLVTQMGNDKSIKCEQNLGHDTMYWYKQDSKKFLKIMFSYNNKELIINETVPNRFSPKSPDKAHLNLHINSLELGDSAVYFCASSQKGLQPQHFGDGTRLSIL.

The chain's CDR3 is CATSDNKRTGGRTSGVSSYNEQFF. The CDR3 nucleotides are TGTGCCACCAGTGATAATAAGAGGACAGGGGGGAGGACTAGCGGGGTCAGCTCCTACAATGAGCAGTTCTTC. V and J are TRBV24-1 and TRBJ2-1; 12 nucleotides agree with TRBD2. The CDR3 is 24 residues long. Germline CDR1 is KGHDR and CDR2 is SFDVKD. V shed 3 bases, J shed 0 bases, and the junction held 23 bases outside the gene matches.

V and J are TRBV5-1 and TRBJ2-5; 9 bases map to TRBD2. The CDR3 is made up of 18 amino acids. From germline, CDR1 is SGHRS and CDR2 YFSETQ. Trimming at V came to 2 bases and at J to 8 bases, leaving 19 bases not matched to a gene. The CDR3 DNA is TGCGCCAGCAGCTTACAACCTGGGGCTGCTAGCGGGGACACAACCCAGTACTTC. Protein sequence: CASSLQPGAASGDTTQYF.

The V call is TRBV21-1, the J call TRBJ2-1; the table's D gene call, TRBD2, was not cross checked with the DNA. TRBV21-1 is an annotated pseudogene. The CDR3 is made up of 17 amino acids. CDR3 sequence: CASSKVITSGGYNEQFF. CDR3 DNA: TGTGCCAGCAGCAAAGTAATCACTAGCGGGGGTTACAATGAGCAGTTCTTC.

The chain links TRBV5-4 to TRBJ2-1, with a possible D match to TRBD2 (7 bases). Deletions cut 1 base from V and 9 bases from J, with 14 bases between. Looked up from germline, CDR1 is SGHNT and CDR2 is YYREEE (reference sequence). The CDR3 sequence is 14 residues long. This chain's CDR3 is CASSLSSGGGEQFF. The CDR3, as DNA: TGTGCCAGCAGCTTGAGTTCGGGGGGCGGTGAGCAGTTCTTC.

This chain joins TRBV12-3 or TRBV12-4 and TRBJ2-6, with TRBD2 as a possible D gene (6 bases). This CDR3 region has 19 residues. Trimming took off 3 bases at V and 2 bases at J, with 20 bases between the two ends. The CDR3 sequence: CASSFDFGRRGAGANVLTF. CDR3 DNA: TGTGCCAGCAGTTTTGATTTTGGCAGGCGGGGAGCTGGGGCCAACGTCCTGACTTTC.